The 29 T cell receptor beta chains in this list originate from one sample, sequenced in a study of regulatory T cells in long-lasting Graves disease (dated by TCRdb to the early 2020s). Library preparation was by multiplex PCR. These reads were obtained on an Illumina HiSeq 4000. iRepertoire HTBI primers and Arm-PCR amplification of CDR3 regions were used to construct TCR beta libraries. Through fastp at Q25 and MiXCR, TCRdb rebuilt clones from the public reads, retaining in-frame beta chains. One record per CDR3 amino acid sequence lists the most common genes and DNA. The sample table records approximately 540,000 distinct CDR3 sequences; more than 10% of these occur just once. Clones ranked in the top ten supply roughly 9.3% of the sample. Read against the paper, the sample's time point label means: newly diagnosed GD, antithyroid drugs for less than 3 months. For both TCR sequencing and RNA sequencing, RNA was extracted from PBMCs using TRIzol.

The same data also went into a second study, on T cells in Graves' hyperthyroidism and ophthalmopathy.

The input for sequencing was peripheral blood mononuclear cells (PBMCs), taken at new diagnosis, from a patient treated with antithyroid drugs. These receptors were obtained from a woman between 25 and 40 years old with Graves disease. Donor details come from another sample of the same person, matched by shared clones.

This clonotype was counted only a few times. CDR3 in amino acids: CSARVQMNTEAFF. CDR3 DNA sequence: TGCAGTGCTAGGGTCCAAATGAACACTGAAGCTTTCTTT. The gene calls are TRBV20-1 and TRBJ1-1; unclear D gene. The CDR3 spans 13 residues. Trimming left V 3 bases short and J 0 bases short, with 8 bases between. Per the germline V gene, CDR1 is DFQATT and CDR2 is SNEGSKA (reference sequence).

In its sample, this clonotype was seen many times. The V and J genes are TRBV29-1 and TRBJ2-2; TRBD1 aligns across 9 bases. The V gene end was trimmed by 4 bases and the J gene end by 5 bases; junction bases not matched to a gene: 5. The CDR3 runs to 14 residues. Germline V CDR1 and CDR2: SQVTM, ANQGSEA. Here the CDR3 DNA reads TGCAGCGTTGCCCGGGACAGGGAGACCGGGGAGCTGTTTTTT. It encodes CSVARDRETGELFF.

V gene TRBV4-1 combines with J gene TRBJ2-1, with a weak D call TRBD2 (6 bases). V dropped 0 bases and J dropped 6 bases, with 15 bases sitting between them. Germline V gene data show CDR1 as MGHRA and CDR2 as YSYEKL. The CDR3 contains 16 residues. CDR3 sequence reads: CASSQDYRGYLNEQFF. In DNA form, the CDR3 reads TGCGCCAGCAGCCAAGACTACCGGGGGTACCTCAATGAGCAGTTCTTC.

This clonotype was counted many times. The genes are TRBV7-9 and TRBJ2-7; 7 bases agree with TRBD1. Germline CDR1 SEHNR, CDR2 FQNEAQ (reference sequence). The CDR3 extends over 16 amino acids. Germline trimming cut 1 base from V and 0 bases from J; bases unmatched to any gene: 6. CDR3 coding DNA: TGTGCCAGCAGCTTAGGGGGACAGTTAATCTCCTACGAGCAGTACTTC. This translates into CASSLGGQLISYEQYF.

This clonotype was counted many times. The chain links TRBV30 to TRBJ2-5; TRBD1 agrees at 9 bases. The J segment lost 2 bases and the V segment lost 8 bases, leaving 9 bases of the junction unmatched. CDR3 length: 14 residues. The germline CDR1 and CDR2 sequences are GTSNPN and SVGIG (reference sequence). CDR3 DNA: TGTGCCCTAGATGCCGGGACAGGGCAAGAGACCCAGTACTTC. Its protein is CALDAGTGQETQYF.

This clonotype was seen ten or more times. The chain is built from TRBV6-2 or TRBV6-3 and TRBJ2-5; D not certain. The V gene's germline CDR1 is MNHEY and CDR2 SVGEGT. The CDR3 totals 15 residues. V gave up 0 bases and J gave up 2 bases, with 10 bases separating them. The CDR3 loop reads CASSYSGGAQETQYF. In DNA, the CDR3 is TGTGCCAGCAGTTACTCGGGCGGAGCTCAAGAGACCCAGTACTTC.

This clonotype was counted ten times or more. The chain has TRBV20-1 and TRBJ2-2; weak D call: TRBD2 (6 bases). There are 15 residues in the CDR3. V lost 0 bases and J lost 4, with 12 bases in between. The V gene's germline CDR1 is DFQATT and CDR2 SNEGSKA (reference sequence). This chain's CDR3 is CSARDPGSGTGELFF. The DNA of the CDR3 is TGCAGTGCTAGAGATCCCGGGAGTGGCACCGGGGAGCTGTTTTTT.

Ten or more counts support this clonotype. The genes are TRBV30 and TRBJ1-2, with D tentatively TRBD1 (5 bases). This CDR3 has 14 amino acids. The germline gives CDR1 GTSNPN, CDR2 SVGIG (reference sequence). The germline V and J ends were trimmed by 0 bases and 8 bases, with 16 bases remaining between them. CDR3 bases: TGTGCCTGGAGTGTACTCTCCTGGGGCGGAGGCTACACCTTC. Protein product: CAWSVLSWGGGYTF.

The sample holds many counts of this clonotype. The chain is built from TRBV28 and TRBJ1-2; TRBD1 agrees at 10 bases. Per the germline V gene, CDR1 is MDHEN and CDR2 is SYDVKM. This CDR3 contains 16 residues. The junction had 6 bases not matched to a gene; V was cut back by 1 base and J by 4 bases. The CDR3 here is CASSLFGGQGSYGYTF. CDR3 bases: TGTGCCAGCAGTTTATTCGGGGGACAGGGGTCCTATGGCTACACCTTC.

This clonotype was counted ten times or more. The CDR3 protein is CASSLQYQGYTEAFF. In DNA, the CDR3 is TGTGCCAGCAGCTTACAGTATCAGGGATACACTGAAGCTTTCTTT. The gene calls are TRBV13 and TRBJ1-1; D perhaps matches TRBD1 (5 bases). Trimming took 2 bases from V and 3 from J, leaving 13 bases between them. CDR3 length: 15 residues. Germline CDR1 reads PRHDT; CDR2 reads FYEKMQ (reference sequence).

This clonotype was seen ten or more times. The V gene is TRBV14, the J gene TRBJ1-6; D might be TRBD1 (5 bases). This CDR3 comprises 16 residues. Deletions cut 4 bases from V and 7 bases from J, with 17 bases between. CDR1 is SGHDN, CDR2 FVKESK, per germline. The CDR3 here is CASSPLGGEGNSPLHF. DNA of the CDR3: TGTGCCAGCAGCCCTCTGGGGGGTGAAGGGAATTCACCCCTCCACTTT. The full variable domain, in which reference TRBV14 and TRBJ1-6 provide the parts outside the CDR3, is EAGVTQFPSHSVIEKGQTVTLRCDPISGHDNLYWYRRVMGKEIKFLLHFVKESKQDESGMPNNRFLAERTGGTYSTLKVQPAELEDSGVYFCASSPLGGEGNSPLHFGNGTRLTVT.

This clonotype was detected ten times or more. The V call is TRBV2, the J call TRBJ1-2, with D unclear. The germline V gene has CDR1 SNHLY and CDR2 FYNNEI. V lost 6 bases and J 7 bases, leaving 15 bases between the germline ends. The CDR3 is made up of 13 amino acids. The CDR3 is CASSPVGIRGYTF. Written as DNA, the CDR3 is TGTGCCAGCAGCCCTGTAGGGATCCGTGGCTACACCTTC.

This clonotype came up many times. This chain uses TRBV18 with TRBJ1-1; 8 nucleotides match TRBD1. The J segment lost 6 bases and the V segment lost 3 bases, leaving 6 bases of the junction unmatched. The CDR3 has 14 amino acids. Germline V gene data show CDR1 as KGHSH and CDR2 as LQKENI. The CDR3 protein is CASSPDRESAEAFF. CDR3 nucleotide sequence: TGTGCCAGCTCACCGGACAGGGAGAGCGCTGAAGCTTTCTTT.

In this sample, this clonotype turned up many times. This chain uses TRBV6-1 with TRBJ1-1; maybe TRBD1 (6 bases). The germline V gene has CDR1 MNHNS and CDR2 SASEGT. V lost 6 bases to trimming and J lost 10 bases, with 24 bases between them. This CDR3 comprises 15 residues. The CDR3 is CASSAWTEPVGGAFF. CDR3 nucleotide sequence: TGTGCCAGCAGCGCTTGGACAGAGCCAGTTGGTGGAGCTTTCTTT.

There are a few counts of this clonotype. The CDR3 loop is CSAGGGRGYTEAFF. As DNA, the CDR3 is TGCAGTGCGGGGGGGGGCCGGGGGTACACTGAAGCTTTCTTT. This chain connects TRBV20-1 to TRBJ1-1; perhaps TRBD1 as D (6 bases). CDR3 length equals 14 residues. Germline V gives CDR1 DFQATT, CDR2 SNEGSKA (reference sequence). V shed 6 bases and J shed 3 bases, with 17 bases lying between them.

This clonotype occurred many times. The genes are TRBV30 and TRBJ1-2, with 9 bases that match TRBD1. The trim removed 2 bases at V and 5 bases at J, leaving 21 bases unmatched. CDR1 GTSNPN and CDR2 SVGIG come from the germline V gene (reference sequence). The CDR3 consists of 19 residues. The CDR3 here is CAWSFTSRDRDDGIYGYTF. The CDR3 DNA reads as TGTGCCTGGAGTTTTACCAGCCGGGACAGGGACGATGGGATATATGGCTACACCTTC.

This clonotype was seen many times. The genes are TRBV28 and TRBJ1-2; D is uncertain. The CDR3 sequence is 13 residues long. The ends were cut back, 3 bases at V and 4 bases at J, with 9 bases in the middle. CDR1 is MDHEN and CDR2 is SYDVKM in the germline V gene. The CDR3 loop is CASSLSVPYGYTF. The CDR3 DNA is TGTGCCAGCAGTTTGTCAGTTCCCTATGGCTACACCTTC.

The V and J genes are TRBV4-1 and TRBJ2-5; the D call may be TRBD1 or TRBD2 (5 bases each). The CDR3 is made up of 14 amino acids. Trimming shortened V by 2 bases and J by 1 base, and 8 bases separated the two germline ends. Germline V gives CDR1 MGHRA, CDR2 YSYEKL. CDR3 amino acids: CASSQRGLQETQYF. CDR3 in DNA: TGCGCCAGCAGCCAACGGGGCCTCCAAGAGACCCAGTACTTC.

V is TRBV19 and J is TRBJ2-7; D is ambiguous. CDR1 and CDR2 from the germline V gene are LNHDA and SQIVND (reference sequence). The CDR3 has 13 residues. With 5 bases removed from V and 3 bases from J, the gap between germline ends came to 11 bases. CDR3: CASSLVVRYEQYF. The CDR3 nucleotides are TGTGCCAGTAGTCTTGTGGTTCGCTACGAGCAGTACTTC.

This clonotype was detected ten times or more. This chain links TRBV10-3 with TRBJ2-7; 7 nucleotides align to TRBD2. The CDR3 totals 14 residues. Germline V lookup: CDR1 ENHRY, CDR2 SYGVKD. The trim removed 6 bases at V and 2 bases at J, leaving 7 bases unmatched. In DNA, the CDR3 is TGTGCCATCAGCCTGCTAGCGGTGCCCTACGAGCAGTACTTC. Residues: CAISLLAVPYEQYF.

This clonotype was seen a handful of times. This CDR3 is CASSIILAGGQFF. The CDR3 nucleotides are TGTGCCAGTAGTATAATTCTAGCGGGAGGGCAGTTCTTC. The chain uses TRBV19 and TRBJ2-1; 11 bases are shared with TRBD2. The germline CDR1 and CDR2 sequences are LNHDA and SQIVND (reference sequence). V trimming: 2 bases; J trimming: 12 bases; junction bases outside the gene matches: 3. The CDR3 length is 13 residues.

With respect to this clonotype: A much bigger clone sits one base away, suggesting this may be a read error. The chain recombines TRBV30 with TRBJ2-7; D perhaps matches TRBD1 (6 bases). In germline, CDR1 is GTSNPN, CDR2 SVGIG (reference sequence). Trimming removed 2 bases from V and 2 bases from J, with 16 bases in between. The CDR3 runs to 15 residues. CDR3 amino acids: CAWSLQGVIAYEQYF. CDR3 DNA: TGTGCCTGGAGTCTACAGGGTGTAATTGCCTACGAGCAGTACTTC. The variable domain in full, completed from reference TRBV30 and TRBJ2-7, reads SQTIHQWPATLVQPVGSPLSLECTVEGTSNPNLYWYRQAAGRGLQLLFYSVGIGQISSEVPQNLSASRPQDRQFILSSKKLLLSDSGFYLCAWSLQGVIAYEQYFGPGTRLTVT.

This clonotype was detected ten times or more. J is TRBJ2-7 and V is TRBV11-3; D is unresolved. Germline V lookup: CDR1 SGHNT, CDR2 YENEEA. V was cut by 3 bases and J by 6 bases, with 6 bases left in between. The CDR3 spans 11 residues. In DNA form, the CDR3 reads TGTGCCAGCAGCTTTTTTTTCGAGCAGTACTTC. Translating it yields CASSFFFEQYF.

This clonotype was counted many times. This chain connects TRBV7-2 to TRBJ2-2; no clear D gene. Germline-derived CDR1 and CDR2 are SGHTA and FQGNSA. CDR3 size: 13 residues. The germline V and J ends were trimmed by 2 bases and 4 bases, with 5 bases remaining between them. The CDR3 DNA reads TGTGCCAGCAGCTTACTATCCACCGGGGAGCTGTTTTTT. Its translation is CASSLLSTGELFF.

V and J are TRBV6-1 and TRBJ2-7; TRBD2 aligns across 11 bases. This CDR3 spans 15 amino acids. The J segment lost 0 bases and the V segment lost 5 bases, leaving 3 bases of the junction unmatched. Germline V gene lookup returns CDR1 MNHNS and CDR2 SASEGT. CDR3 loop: CASSTTSGVSYEQYF. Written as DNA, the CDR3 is TGTGCCAGCAGTACGACTAGCGGGGTCTCCTACGAGCAGTACTTC.

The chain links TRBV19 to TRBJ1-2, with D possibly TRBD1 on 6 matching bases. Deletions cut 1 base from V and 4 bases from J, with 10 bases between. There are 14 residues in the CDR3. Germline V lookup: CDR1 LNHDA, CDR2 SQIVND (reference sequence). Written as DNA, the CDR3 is TGTGCCAGTAGTATAGCCGGGACAAGCTATGGCTACACCTTC. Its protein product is CASSIAGTSYGYTF. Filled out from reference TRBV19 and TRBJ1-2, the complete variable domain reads DGGITQSPKYLFRKEGQNVTLSCEQNLNHDAMYWYRQDPGQGLRLIYYSQIVNDFQKGDIAEGYSVSREKKESFPLTVTSAQKNPTAFYLCASSIAGTSYGYTFGSGTRLTVV.

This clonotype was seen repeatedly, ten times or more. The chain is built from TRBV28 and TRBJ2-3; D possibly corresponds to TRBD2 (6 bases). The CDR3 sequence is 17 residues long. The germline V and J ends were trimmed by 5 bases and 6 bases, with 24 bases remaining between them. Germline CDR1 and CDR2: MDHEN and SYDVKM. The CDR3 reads CASSLPKIAVGGDTQYF. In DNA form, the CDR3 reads TGTGCCAGCAGTCTCCCGAAAATAGCGGTGGGCGGGGATACGCAGTATTTT.

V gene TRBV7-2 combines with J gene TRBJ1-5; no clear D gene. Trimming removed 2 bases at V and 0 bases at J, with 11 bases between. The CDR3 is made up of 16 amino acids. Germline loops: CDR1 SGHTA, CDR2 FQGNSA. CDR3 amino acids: CASSLSGPYSNQPQHF. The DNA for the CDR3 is TGTGCCAGCAGCTTATCAGGCCCCTATAGCAATCAGCCCCAGCATTTT.

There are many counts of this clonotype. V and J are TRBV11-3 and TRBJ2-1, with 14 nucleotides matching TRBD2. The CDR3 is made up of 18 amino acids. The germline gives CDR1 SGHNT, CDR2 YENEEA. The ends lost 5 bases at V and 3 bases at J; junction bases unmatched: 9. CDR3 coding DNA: TGTGCCAGCAGCGTCTCGGGACTAGCGGGAGTCGACTACAATGAGCAGTTCTTC. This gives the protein CASSVSGLAGVDYNEQFF.